The 14 T cell receptor beta chains below come from one sample, sequenced in a study of T cells in Graves' hyperthyroidism and ophthalmopathy. What was amplified from RNA transcripts were TCR beta CDR3 regions. RT-PCR in the first round (using the HTBI primer set) targeted the TCR CDR3. MiXCR, run by TCRdb on the multiplex PCR reads, gives a single entry per CDR3 protein. Among under 300,000 distinct CDR3 sequences, about an eighth were seen once, and the ten largest hold about 8%. The sequenced material came from blood. Receptors were obtained from a woman in her thirties with Graves' hyperthyroidism that later progressed to Graves' ophthalmopathy.

This clonotype was detected ten times or more. The gene calls are TRBV5-8 and TRBJ2-1; 10 bases are a match to TRBD2. Trimming cost V 4 bases and J 5 bases; bases outside gene matches: 6. CDR3 length: 15 amino acids. CDR1 and CDR2 from the germline V gene are SGHTS and YDEGEE. The chain's CDR3 is CASSRSGGGNNEQFF. Written as DNA, the CDR3 is TGTGCCAGCAGCAGAAGCGGGGGGGGTAACAATGAGCAGTTCTTC.

The table lists this clonotype with many counts. This rearrangement joins TRBV6-2 or TRBV6-3 to TRBJ1-5; D call uncertain. The ends were cut back, 3 bases at V and 4 bases at J, with 7 bases in the middle. The CDR3 is made up of 13 amino acids. Germline-derived CDR1 and CDR2 are MNHEY and SVGEGT. Here the CDR3 DNA reads TGTGCCAGCAGTTATGACAAAAATCAGCCCCAGCATTTT. It codes for CASSYDKNQPQHF.

The V call is TRBV2, the J call TRBJ2-3; TRBD2 matches at 9 bases. CDR3 size: 13 residues. Germline V gene lookup returns CDR1 SNHLY and CDR2 FYNNEI. V shed 3 bases and J 8 bases; nucleotides not matched to a gene: 3. CDR3 amino acids: CASSEERGATQYF. The CDR3 bases are TGTGCCAGCAGTGAGGAGCGGGGGGCTACGCAGTATTTT.

This clonotype has a count of ten or more. CDR3 sequence: CASVRGYTF. CDR3 nucleotides: TGTGCCAGCGTTCGCGGCTACACCTTC. V gene TRBV5-5 combines with J gene TRBJ1-2; D unresolved. The germline CDR1 and CDR2 sequences are SGHKS and YYEKEE (reference sequence). This CDR3 has 9 residues. V shed 7 bases and J shed 8 bases, with 6 bases lying between them.

This clonotype has a count of ten or more. This chain joins TRBV30 and TRBJ2-1; D not certain. V dropped 3 bases and J dropped 0 bases, with 9 bases sitting between them. The germline V gene encodes CDR1 GTSNPN and CDR2 SVGIG (reference sequence). This CDR3 comprises 14 residues. Here the CDR3 DNA reads TGTGCCTGGAGCTGGAGATCCTCCTACAATGAGCAGTTCTTC. Translation: CAWSWRSSYNEQFF.

The chain recombines TRBV4-1 with TRBJ1-3; D gene ambiguous. Germline values: CDR1 MGHRA, CDR2 YSYEKL. V was trimmed by 2 bases and J by 9 bases, leaving 14 bases between them. This CDR3 region has 14 residues. CDR3: CASSQSEGQVTIYF. Here the CDR3 DNA reads TGCGCCAGCAGCCAATCGGAAGGGCAGGTCACCATATATTTT.

This chain joins TRBV3-1 and TRBJ2-5; D could derive from TRBD1 or TRBD2 (5 bases each). Germline lookup yields CDR1 LGHDT and CDR2 YNNKEL (reference sequence). The CDR3 runs 15 residues. Deletions cut 0 bases from V and 4 bases from J, with 12 bases between. CDR3 loop: CASSQEEVGTETQYF. CDR3 sequence (DNA): TGTGCCAGCAGCCAAGAGGAGGTGGGGACAGAGACCCAGTACTTC.

Concerning this clonotype: Given a much more abundant clone one base away, this may be a read error. The chain joins TRBV6-1 to TRBJ1-2; the D gene is possibly TRBD1 (6 bases). The CDR3 is 14 amino acids. CDR1 and CDR2 (germline): MNHNS, SASEGT. Trimming cost V 3 bases and J 3 bases, with 11 bases left between them. The CDR3 is CASSDHQGYYGYTF. The CDR3 DNA reads TGTGCCAGCAGTGATCATCAGGGGTACTATGGCTACACCTTC.

This clonotype was seen repeatedly, ten times or more. The rearrangement uses TRBV29-1 and TRBJ2-7; D ambiguous. Trimming took 4 bases from V and 5 from J, leaving 6 bases between them. Germline CDR1 is SQVTM and CDR2 is ANQGSEA. This CDR3 contains 10 residues. As DNA, the CDR3 is TGCAGCGTTGCGCAGCACGAGCAGTACTTC. It yields the protein CSVAQHEQYF.

The chain employs TRBV3-1 and TRBJ1-2, with 9 bases matching TRBD1. The CDR3 is 14 amino acids. Trimming at V came to 8 bases and at J to 8 bases, leaving 12 bases not matched to a gene. In germline, CDR1 is LGHDT, CDR2 YNNKEL (reference sequence). The CDR3 loop is CASGQAGTGYGYTF. The CDR3 region has the DNA TGTGCCAGCGGACAAGCCGGGACAGGGTACGGCTACACCTTC.

This clonotype was counted between two and nine times. This may be a read error, as it is one base from a much larger clone. In nucleotides, the CDR3 is TGTGCCAGCAGCTCGCTTCTAGCGGAAAGCTCCTACGAGCAGTACTTC. This encodes CASSSLLAESSYEQYF. The V and J genes are TRBV7-9 and TRBJ2-7; 7 bases match TRBD2. This CDR3 contains 16 residues. From germline, CDR1 is SEHNR and CDR2 FQNEAQ (reference sequence). V shed 4 bases, J shed 0 bases, and the junction held 9 bases outside the gene matches.

The chain links TRBV6-1 to TRBJ1-1, with 12 bases that match TRBD1. The V gene end was trimmed by 6 bases and the J gene end by 0 bases; junction bases not matched to a gene: 5. This CDR3 has 16 amino acids. Germline V CDR1 and CDR2: MNHNS, SASEGT. The CDR3 sequence is CASRSGTGGVNTEAFF. CDR3 bases: TGTGCCAGCAGGTCCGGGACAGGGGGCGTGAACACTGAAGCTTTCTTT.

This clonotype has at least ten counts. V and J are TRBV12-3 or TRBV12-4 and TRBJ2-5, with a weak D call TRBD1 (5 bases). The CDR3 is 14 amino acids. V was trimmed by 0 bases and J by 4 bases, leaving 9 bases between them. The CDR3 here is CASSLATGPETQYF. DNA of the CDR3: TGTGCCAGCAGTTTAGCCACAGGTCCAGAGACCCAGTACTTC.

Comments on this clonotype: This sequence may be a read error, since a much larger clone differs from it by one base. The rearrangement joins TRBV28 to TRBJ2-1; 14 nucleotides match TRBD2. Losses at the gene ends were 5 bases for V and 9 bases for J; bases not matched to a gene: 3. The CDR3 length is 14 residues. Germline CDR1 is MDHEN and CDR2 is SYDVKM. DNA for the CDR3: TGTGCCAGCAGTGGGACTAGCGGGAGCGGTGAGCAGTTCTTC. As protein: CASSGTSGSGEQFF.